Shown below are 22 T cell receptor beta chains from a single sample sequenced in a study of control samples from healthy donors and cancer patients. Libraries were prepared by immunoSEQ multiplex PCR; TCRdb keeps only in-frame clonotypes and omits some of them. The sample has about 150,000 clones, about nine tenths seen once. Sample: blood. These receptors were taken from a young man in good health.

The chain uses TRBV5-1 and TRBJ2-1; D uncertain. The germline V gene encodes CDR1 SGHRS and CDR2 YFSETQ. This CDR3 region has 17 residues. Trimming removed 3 bases from V and 0 bases from J, with 16 bases in between. The CDR3 DNA is TGCGCCAGCAGCTCCGTCCCAAGGGTGAGCTCCTACAATGAGCAGTTCTTC. Encoded protein: CASSSVPRVSSYNEQFF.

This clone was counted only a few times. Different DNA sequences within this sample yield the same CDR3. The chain recombines TRBV7-2 with TRBJ1-5; no clear D gene. V lost 3 bases to trimming and J lost 6 bases, with 9 bases between them. The CDR3 covers 13 residues. Germline V gene data show CDR1 as SGHTA and CDR2 as FQGNSA. The CDR3 region has the DNA TGTGCCAGCAGCTTCAGAGGAGCTCAGCCCCAGCATTTT. It yields the protein CASSFRGAQPQHF.

The chain employs TRBV5-4 and TRBJ1-2; weak D call: TRBD1 (5 bases). This CDR3 has 13 amino acids. Germline CDR1 SGHNT, CDR2 YYREEE (reference sequence). The V gene lost 5 bases and the J gene lost 6 bases, with 14 bases spanning the gap. CDR3 DNA: TGTGCCAGCAGTTTCGGGGGTAGGGATGGCTACACCTTC. It encodes CASSFGGRDGYTF.

This rearrangement joins TRBV4-3 to TRBJ1-3, with TRBD1 as a possible D gene (6 bases). V shed 2 bases and J shed 3 bases, with 8 bases lying between them. This CDR3 has 14 residues. In germline, CDR1 is LGHNA, CDR2 YSLEER. CDR3 loop: CASSQTGIGNTIYF. The DNA of the CDR3 is TGCGCCAGCAGCCAAACAGGGATTGGAAACACCATATATTTT.

The count of this clone is one. The V gene is TRBV5-4, the J gene TRBJ2-7; no clear D. Germline-derived CDR1 and CDR2 are SGHNT and YYREEE (reference sequence). The CDR3 sequence is 12 residues long. Trimming cost V 4 bases and J 7 bases, with 12 bases left between them. The CDR3 region has the DNA TGTGCCAGCAGCACGAGGACCACTGAGCAGTACTTC. This translates into CASSTRTTEQYF.

This chain joins TRBV6-2 or TRBV6-3 and TRBJ2-7; 10 positions match TRBD2. The CDR3 totals 15 residues. Germline-derived CDR1 and CDR2 are MNHEY and SVGEGT. The V segment lost 5 bases and the J segment 4 bases; nucleotides outside the gene matches: 8. The CDR3 nucleotides read TGTGCCAGCAGTGACCGCCTAGCGGGGGTGTACGAGCAGTACTTC. Its translation: CASSDRLAGVYEQYF.

The chain links TRBV19 to TRBJ1-6; D may be TRBD1 (6 bases). The V gene's germline CDR1 is LNHDA and CDR2 SQIVND (reference sequence). The CDR3 is 14 amino acids. V was cut by 3 bases and J by 7 bases, with 10 bases left in between. Here the CDR3 reads CASSIKGVNSPLHF. CDR3 DNA: TGTGCCAGTAGTATTAAGGGGGTCAATTCACCCCTCCACTTT.

V and J are TRBV7-9 and TRBJ2-4; D possibly matches TRBD1 or TRBD2 (6 bases each). V shed 1 base and J shed 16 bases, with 14 bases lying between them. The CDR3 is 12 residues long. CDR1 SEHNR and CDR2 FQNEAQ come from the germline V gene (reference sequence). CDR3 in amino acids: CASSLGGGPIYF. The DNA of the CDR3 is TGTGCCAGCAGCTTAGGTGGGGGGCCGATATACTTC.

The genes are TRBV3-1 (or the pseudogene TRBV3-2) and TRBJ1-5; the match to TRBD1 covers 8 bases. The ends lost 2 bases at V and 0 bases at J; junction bases unmatched: 3. This CDR3 is built from 16 residues. The V gene's germline CDR1 is LGHDT and CDR2 YNNKEL (reference sequence). The DNA for the CDR3 is TGTGCCAGCAGCCAACGACAGGGGTCTAGCAATCAGCCCCAGCATTTT. Translated: CASSQRQGSSNQPQHF.

The chain recombines TRBV7-9 with TRBJ1-5, with D perhaps TRBD1 (5 bases). CDR3 length: 14 residues. Trimming took 4 bases from V and 4 from J, leaving 11 bases between them. The germline CDR1 and CDR2 sequences are SEHNR and FQNEAQ (reference sequence). CDR3 sequence reads: CASSSDSPNQPQHF. CDR3 nucleotides: TGTGCCAGCAGCTCCGACAGCCCAAATCAGCCCCAGCATTTT. The entire variable domain, with the rest obtained from reference TRBV7-9 and TRBJ1-5, is as follows: DTGVSQNPRHKITKRGQNVTFRCDPISEHNRLYWYRQTLGQGPEFLTYFQNEAQLEKSRLLSDRFSAERPKGSFSTLEIQRTEQGDSAMYLCASSSDSPNQPQHFGDGTRLSIL.

This chain links TRBV7-2 with TRBJ2-5; 7 nucleotides line up with TRBD2. Germline V gene lookup returns CDR1 SGHTA and CDR2 FQGNSA. The CDR3 contains 14 residues. J gave up 5 bases and V 7 bases, and 10 bases lay outside the gene matches. The CDR3, as DNA: TGTGCCAGCAATGATGAGGGAGCGGGGGAGACCCAGTACTTC. Protein product: CASNDEGAGETQYF. Based on the CDR3 plus reference TRBV7-2 and TRBJ2-5, the full variable domain is GAGVSQSPSNKVTEKGKDVELRCDPISGHTALYWYRQSLGQGLEFLIYFQGNSAPDKSGLPSDRFSAERTGGSVSTLTIQRTQQEDSAVYLCASNDEGAGETQYFGPGTRLLVL.

The chain uses TRBV9 and TRBJ2-7, with 10 bases fitting TRBD2. V lost 4 bases, J lost 3 bases, and 4 bases stayed unmatched. In germline, CDR1 is SGDLS, CDR2 YYNGEE. This CDR3 has 14 amino acids. The CDR3 bases are TGTGCCAGCAGCTTCAGGACTAGCGGCTACGAGCAGTACTTC. It is translated as CASSFRTSGYEQYF.

The genes are TRBV12-5 and TRBJ2-7; perhaps TRBD1 as D (5 bases). The CDR3 has 13 amino acids. With 8 bases removed from V and 2 bases from J, the gap between germline ends came to 13 bases. Germline V gene data show CDR1 as LGHNT and CDR2 as FRNRAP. This CDR3 is CASTPRVTYEQYF. The CDR3 nucleotides read TGTGCTAGTACCCCCAGGGTGACCTACGAGCAGTACTTC.

V and J are TRBV23-1 and TRBJ2-7; tentatively, D is TRBD2 (6 bases). TRBV23-1 is noted as an ORF with a role that remains uncertain. The CDR3 length is 17 residues. Trimming shortened V by 6 bases and J by 7 bases, and 28 bases separated the two germline ends. As DNA, the CDR3 is TGCGCCAGCAGCCGAAAGGGGAGCGGGTGCTGCCTGTGGGAGCAGTACTTC. Translation gives CASSRKGSGCCLWEQYF.

J is TRBJ2-1 and V is TRBV6-1; tentative D call: TRBD2 (6 bases). Germline CDR1 reads MNHNS; CDR2 reads SASEGT. This CDR3 spans 15 amino acids. Deletions cut 3 bases from V and 3 bases from J, with 12 bases between. The DNA of the CDR3 is TGTGCCAGCAGTGATCGGGCGGGGAACTACAATGAGCAGTTCTTC. Its protein is CASSDRAGNYNEQFF.

This rearrangement joins TRBV10-1 to TRBJ2-1, with 13 bases that match TRBD2. After removal of 3 bases from V and 4 bases from J, the junction contained 15 bases not matched to a gene. Germline lookup yields CDR1 WNHNN and CDR2 SYGVQD (reference sequence). This CDR3 spans 20 amino acids. CDR3 nucleotides: TGCGCCAGCAGTGACTCGACAGGGTCACTAGCGGGGGGGCTTTACAATGAGCAGTTCTTC. Translating gives CASSDSTGSLAGGLYNEQFF.

The chain couples TRBV2 to TRBJ1-2; TRBD1 aligns across 8 bases. The junction had 3 bases not matched to a gene; V was cut back by 4 bases and J by 2 bases. The CDR3 is made up of 14 amino acids. CDR1 and CDR2 (germline): SNHLY, FYNNEI. Here the CDR3 reads CASSAGTGNYGYTF. The DNA for the CDR3 is TGTGCCAGCAGTGCCGGGACAGGAAACTATGGCTACACCTTC.

This chain links TRBV10-3 with TRBJ2-1; weak D call: TRBD2 (5 bases). The V gene's germline CDR1 is ENHRY and CDR2 SYGVKD. This CDR3 contains 14 residues. Trimming stripped 2 bases from V and 8 bases from J, with 13 bases between. As DNA, the CDR3 is TGTGCCATCAGTGAGGGGAGTCTTACATATGAGCAGTTCTTC. Its protein product is CAISEGSLTYEQFF.

CDR3 protein: CASSFAGGNQPQHF. The CDR3 DNA is TGTGCCAGCAGCTTCGCAGGGGGCAATCAGCCCCAGCATTTT. The chain links TRBV7-9 to TRBJ1-5; D might be TRBD1 (6 bases). V shed 3 bases and J shed 2 bases, with 8 bases lying between them. The CDR3 loop spans 14 amino acids. Germline CDR1 and CDR2: SEHNR and FQNEAQ (reference sequence).

This clone appeared a single time. The rearrangement links TRBV9 to TRBJ1-2; D ambiguous. The CDR3 has 11 residues. Trimming shortened V by 3 bases and J by 7 bases, and 7 bases separated the two germline ends. Germline CDR1 reads SGDLS; CDR2 reads YYNGEE. CDR3 bases: TGTGCCAGCAGCGCGAACAGTGGCTACACCTTC. This codes for CASSANSGYTF. Complete variable domain (other parts from reference TRBV9 and TRBJ1-2): DSGVTQTPKHLITATGQRVTLRCSPRSGDLSVYWYQQSLDQGLQFLIQYYNGEERAKGNILERFSAQQFPDLHSELNLSSLELGDSALYFCASSANSGYTFGSGTRLTVV.

The J gene is TRBJ2-7, the V gene TRBV6-5; D perhaps matches TRBD2 (5 bases). Germline V gives CDR1 MNHEY, CDR2 SVGAGI. V lost 7 bases to trimming and J lost 6 bases, with 13 bases between them. The CDR3 runs to 12 residues. The DNA for the CDR3 is TGTGCCAGCAATTTACGGGGATCCGAGCAGTACTTC. Protein: CASNLRGSEQYF.

This sequence joins TRBV19 and TRBJ1-4; D perhaps matches TRBD1 (6 bases). The CDR3 is 18 amino acids. The V gene's germline CDR1 is LNHDA and CDR2 SQIVND (reference sequence). V was shortened by 6 bases and J by 0 bases, with 20 bases between the two germline ends. CDR3 region: CASSPLGQSFATNEKLFF. The CDR3, as DNA: TGTGCCAGTAGCCCGCTAGGACAGTCTTTCGCAACTAATGAAAAACTGTTTTTT.